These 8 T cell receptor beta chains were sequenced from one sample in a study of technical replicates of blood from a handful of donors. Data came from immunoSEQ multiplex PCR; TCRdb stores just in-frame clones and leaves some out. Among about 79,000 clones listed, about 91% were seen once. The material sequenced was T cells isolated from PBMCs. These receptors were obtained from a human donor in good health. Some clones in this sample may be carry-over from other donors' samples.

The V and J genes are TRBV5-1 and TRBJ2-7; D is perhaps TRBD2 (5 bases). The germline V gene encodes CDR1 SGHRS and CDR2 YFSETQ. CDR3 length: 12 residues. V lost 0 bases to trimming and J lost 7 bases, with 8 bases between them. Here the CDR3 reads CASSLAGGEQYF. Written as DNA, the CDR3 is TGCGCCAGCAGCTTGGCAGGCGGGGAGCAGTACTTC.

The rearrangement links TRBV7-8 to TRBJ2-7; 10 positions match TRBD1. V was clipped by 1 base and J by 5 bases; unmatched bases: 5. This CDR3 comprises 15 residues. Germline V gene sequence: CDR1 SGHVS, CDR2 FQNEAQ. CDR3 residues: CASSLVLGTGDEQYF. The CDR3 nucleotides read TGTGCCAGCAGCTTAGTGCTGGGGACAGGGGACGAGCAGTACTTC.

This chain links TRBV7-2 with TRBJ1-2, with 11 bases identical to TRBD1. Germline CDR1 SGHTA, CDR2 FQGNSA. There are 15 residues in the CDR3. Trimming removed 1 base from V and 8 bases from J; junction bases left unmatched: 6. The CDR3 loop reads CASSLDGQGAAGYTF. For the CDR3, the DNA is TGTGCCAGCAGCTTAGATGGACAGGGGGCAGCGGGCTACACCTTC.

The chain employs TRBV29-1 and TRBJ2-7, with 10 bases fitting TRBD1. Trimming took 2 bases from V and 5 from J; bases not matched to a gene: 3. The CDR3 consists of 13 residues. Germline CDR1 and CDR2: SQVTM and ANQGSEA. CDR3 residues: CSVERDRGDEQYF. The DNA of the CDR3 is TGCAGCGTTGAACGGGACAGGGGCGACGAGCAGTACTTC.

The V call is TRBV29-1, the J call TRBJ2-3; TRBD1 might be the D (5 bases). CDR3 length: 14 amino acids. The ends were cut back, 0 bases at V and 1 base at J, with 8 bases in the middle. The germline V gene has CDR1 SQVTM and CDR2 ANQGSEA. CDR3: CSVEEIQGTDTQYF. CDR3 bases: TGCAGCGTTGAAGAAATACAGGGCACAGATACGCAGTATTTT.

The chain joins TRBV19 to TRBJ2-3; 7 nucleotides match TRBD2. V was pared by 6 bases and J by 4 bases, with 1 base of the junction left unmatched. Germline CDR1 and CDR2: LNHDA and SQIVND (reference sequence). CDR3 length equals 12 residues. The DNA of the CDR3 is TGTGCCAGTAGCCGGGAGGCAGATACGCAGTATTTT. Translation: CASSREADTQYF.

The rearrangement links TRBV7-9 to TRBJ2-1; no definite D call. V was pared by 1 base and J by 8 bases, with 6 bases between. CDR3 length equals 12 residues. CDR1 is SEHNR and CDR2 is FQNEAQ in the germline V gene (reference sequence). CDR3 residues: CASSLVIDEQFF. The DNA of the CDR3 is TGTGCCAGCAGCTTAGTGATAGATGAGCAGTTCTTC.

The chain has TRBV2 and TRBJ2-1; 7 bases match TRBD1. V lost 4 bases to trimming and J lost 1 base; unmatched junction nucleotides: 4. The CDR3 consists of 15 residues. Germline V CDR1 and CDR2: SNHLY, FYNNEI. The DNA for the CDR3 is TGTGCCAGCAGTGGACAGACAGGGTCCTACAATGAGCAGTTCTTC. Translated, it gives CASSGQTGSYNEQFF.